The entry that follows covers one T cell receptor beta chain sequence. Its antigen is unknown. These data are taken from a study of blood T cells in healthy people across ages. The study's findings and limits: Per million T cells, TCR beta diversity dropped about linearly as age rose.

Then a second PCR, running about 6 to 12 cycles, was carried out with a sample-barcoded 5' primer and a J-beta primer mix. TCRdb itself ran the 5' RACE reads through MiXCR, one entry per CDR3 protein. The data contain 700,000 to 900,000 distinct CDR3 sequences, about 48% of them singletons. The CDR3 totals 14 residues. V was pared by 5 bases and J by 5 bases, with 7 bases of the junction left unmatched. The chain is built from TRBV12-3 or TRBV12-4 and TRBJ1-1; TRBD1 matches at 8 bases. This TCR was recovered from a man aged 80 or over in good health. Specimen: blood. The DNA of the CDR3 is TGTGCCAGCAGTCGAGACAGGGGTTTTACTGAAGCTTTCTTT. It translates to CASSRDRGFTEAFF.